The T cell receptor beta chain described here comes from a study of response to subunit inactivated influenza vaccine. General study results and limits: It was suggested by the authors that few new T cells are recruited by each seasonal influenza vaccination.

A remark on this clonotype: Its antigen is currently unknown.

Each CDR3 protein gets one entry after TCRdb re-called the RT-PCR reads with MiXCR. Seen here are 700,000 to 800,000 distinct CDR3 sequences, about a fifth observed once, and the top ten hold roughly a tenth. The sample was PBMCs from blood, taken more than 4 days after vaccination. The sequence was obtained from a middle-aged man who received an inactivated influenza vaccine.

The CDR3, as DNA: TGCAGTGCCACTACCGGGTCCTCCAACACAGATACGCAGTATTTT. Translated, it gives CSATTGSSNTDTQYF. The gene calls are TRBV20-1 and TRBJ2-3, with D unclear. The V end was cut by 6 bases, the J end by 2 bases, with 18 bases between. This CDR3 is 15 amino acids long. Germline lookup yields CDR1 DFQATT and CDR2 SNEGSKA (reference sequence).